Below are 24 T cell receptor beta chains sequenced from a single sample in a study of blood T cell repertoires in COVID-19. TCRdb keeps only in-frame clones here, not all; method: immunoSEQ multiplex PCR. Of some 220,000 clones detected, 82% appear once; the ten largest clones hold 4.5% to 5.5%. What was sequenced was peripheral blood. These TCRs come from a woman aged 70 to 79 with COVID-19, enrolled during active disease.

The CDR3 reads CASSQTGTTEAFF. The CDR3 region has the DNA TGTGCCAGTAGTCAGACAGGCACAACGGAAGCTTTCTTT. This chain joins TRBV19 and TRBJ1-1, with D perhaps TRBD1 (6 bases). This CDR3 has 13 residues. From germline, CDR1 is LNHDA and CDR2 SQIVND (reference sequence). Trimming cost V 5 bases and J 8 bases, with 15 bases left between them. Drawing the rest from reference TRBV19 and TRBJ1-1, the complete variable domain is DGGITQSPKYLFRKEGQNVTLSCEQNLNHDAMYWYRQDPGQGLRLIYYSQIVNDFQKGDIAEGYSVSREKKESFPLTVTSAQKNPTAFYLCASSQTGTTEAFFGQGTRLTVV.

This chain links TRBV9 with TRBJ2-5; D gene unclear. Trimming took 5 bases from V and 0 from J, leaving 5 bases between them. This CDR3 contains 12 residues. Germline V gene data show CDR1 as SGDLS and CDR2 as YYNGEE. The CDR3 nucleotides are TGTGCCAGCAGTCCCAACCAAGAGACCCAGTACTTC. Translating it yields CASSPNQETQYF.

The chain joins TRBV5-4 to TRBJ1-2; a weak D match, TRBD1 (5 bases). V shed 4 bases and J shed 4 bases, with 11 bases lying between them. Germline V lookup: CDR1 SGHNT, CDR2 YYREEE (reference sequence). This CDR3 has 13 amino acids. Here the CDR3 reads CASSPGQGYGYTF. The CDR3 DNA sequence: TGTGCCAGCAGCCCCGGGCAGGGCTATGGCTACACCTTC.

This chain links TRBV18 with TRBJ2-3, with 7 bases identical to TRBD2. Germline loops: CDR1 KGHSH, CDR2 LQKENI. V shed 8 bases, J shed 1 base, and the junction held 6 bases outside the gene matches. The CDR3 is 14 amino acids. The CDR3 loop is CASGNLAGTDTQYF. The CDR3 DNA reads as TGTGCCAGCGGGAACCTAGCGGGCACAGATACGCAGTATTTT.

The chain recombines TRBV7-2 with TRBJ2-3; 8 bases agree with TRBD2. The CDR3 is made up of 19 amino acids. Germline V gene lookup returns CDR1 SGHTA and CDR2 FQGNSA. The junction had 15 bases not matched to a gene; V was cut back by 1 base and J by 3 bases. The CDR3, as DNA: TGTGCCAGCAGCTTAGTCGGGAGGGCCAACACAAGGGTGACAGATACGCAGTATTTT. This sequence encodes CASSLVGRANTRVTDTQYF. Supplemented by reference TRBV7-2 and TRBJ2-3, the full variable domain reads GAGVSQSPSNKVTEKGKDVELRCDPISGHTALYWYRQSLGQGLEFLIYFQGNSAPDKSGLPSDRFSAERTGGSVSTLTIQRTQQEDSAVYLCASSLVGRANTRVTDTQYFGPGTRLTVL.

For the CDR3, the DNA is TGTGCCAGCAGCCCCGGCGGGATCAGCTACGAGCAGTACTTC. It encodes CASSPGGISYEQYF. The V and J genes are TRBV5-4 and TRBJ2-7, with D possibly TRBD2 on 6 matching bases. This CDR3 spans 14 amino acids. Germline-derived CDR1 and CDR2 are SGHNT and YYREEE (reference sequence). Trimming took off 4 bases at V and 3 bases at J, with 14 bases between the two ends.

CDR3 sequence reads: CASSPRGGYGYTF. The CDR3 bases are TGTGCCAGCAGCCCAAGGGGGGGTTATGGCTACACCTTC. The chain uses TRBV3-1 (or the pseudogene TRBV3-2) and TRBJ1-2; D perhaps matches TRBD1 (6 bases). This CDR3 region has 13 residues. Trimming removed 4 bases at V and 5 bases at J, with 11 bases between. Germline CDR1 is LGHDT and CDR2 is YNNKEL (reference sequence).

The chain recombines TRBV9 with TRBJ2-5; 7 bases align to TRBD2. Germline V gene sequence: CDR1 SGDLS, CDR2 YYNGEE. The CDR3 sequence is 17 residues long. V was pared by 2 bases and J by 2 bases, with 12 bases of the junction left unmatched. The CDR3 reads CASSVGGRLGAQETQYF. The CDR3 bases are TGTGCCAGCAGCGTCGGGGGGAGACTAGGGGCTCAAGAGACCCAGTACTTC.

In its sample, this clone was seen a few times. The chain uses TRBV9 and TRBJ2-2; D possibly corresponds to TRBD1 (6 bases). With 0 bases removed from V and 3 bases from J, the gap between germline ends came to 12 bases. The CDR3 is 16 amino acids. The germline gives CDR1 SGDLS, CDR2 YYNGEE. This CDR3 is CASSVGGRGHTGELFF. The DNA for the CDR3 is TGTGCCAGCAGCGTAGGCGGCAGGGGTCACACCGGGGAGCTGTTTTTT.

The V gene is TRBV3-1 (or the pseudogene TRBV3-2), the J gene TRBJ2-4; 10 bases are a match to TRBD1. The trim removed 1 base at V and 1 base at J, leaving 13 bases unmatched. The CDR3 is made up of 20 amino acids. Germline V gene lookup returns CDR1 LGHDT and CDR2 YNNKEL (reference sequence). Written as DNA, the CDR3 is TGTGCCAGCAGCCAAGTTATGGGACAGGGGCTCCGGGGGGCCAAAAACATTCAGTACTTC. Amino acids: CASSQVMGQGLRGAKNIQYF.

This chain links TRBV6-5 with TRBJ1-1; no clear D. The V end lost 5 bases, the J end lost 6 bases, and 13 bases lay between the germline ends. CDR1 MNHEY and CDR2 SVGAGI come from the germline V gene. The CDR3 is 13 amino acids. The CDR3, as DNA: TGTGCCAGCAGTAAGGAGGTTGGGGCTGAAGCTTTCTTT. It specifies CASSKEVGAEAFF.

The chain employs TRBV18 and TRBJ2-1; 8 positions agree with TRBD2. The germline gives CDR1 KGHSH, CDR2 LQKENI. V was pared by 0 bases and J by 8 bases, with 9 bases of the junction left unmatched. The length of the CDR3 is 16 residues. The CDR3 region is CASSPPGSGRADEQFF. The CDR3 coding sequence is TGTGCCAGCTCACCACCCGGAAGCGGGAGAGCGGATGAGCAGTTCTTC.

The V and J genes are TRBV7-8 and TRBJ2-7; TRBD1 matches 8 bases. The V segment lost 2 bases and the J segment 1 base; nucleotides outside the gene matches: 7. The CDR3 has 16 residues. Germline V gene data show CDR1 as SGHVS and CDR2 as FQNEAQ. CDR3 sequence: CASSLRDRTRSYEQYF. CDR3 sequence (DNA): TGTGCCAGCAGCTTAAGGGACAGGACAAGGTCCTACGAGCAGTACTTC. Together with reference TRBV7-8 and TRBJ2-7, the CDR3 gives the full variable domain: GAGVSQSPRYKVAKRGQDVALRCDPISGHVSLFWYQQALGQGPEFLTYFQNEAQLDKSGLPSDRFFAERPEGSVSTLKIQRTQQEDSAVYLCASSLRDRTRSYEQYFGPGTRLTVT.

The chain recombines TRBV7-2 with TRBJ2-2, with 11 bases lining up with TRBD2. This CDR3 spans 15 amino acids. J was trimmed by 7 bases and V by 4 bases; bases with no gene match: 5. Germline V CDR1 and CDR2: SGHTA, FQGNSA. The CDR3 sequence: CASSSLAGGNGELFF. Written as DNA, the CDR3 is TGTGCCAGCAGCTCTTTAGCGGGAGGGAACGGGGAGCTGTTTTTT. The full variable domain, completed using reference TRBV7-2 and TRBJ2-2, is GAGVSQSPSNKVTEKGKDVELRCDPISGHTALYWYRQSLGQGLEFLIYFQGNSAPDKSGLPSDRFSAERTGGSVSTLTIQRTQQEDSAVYLCASSSLAGGNGELFFGEGSRLTVL.

The chain has TRBV3-1 (or the pseudogene TRBV3-2) and TRBJ1-1, with a possible D match to TRBD1 (5 bases). Germline V gene data show CDR1 as LGHDT and CDR2 as YNNKEL (reference sequence). With 1 base removed from V and 4 bases from J, the gap between germline ends came to 10 bases. This CDR3 has 14 amino acids. Here the CDR3 DNA reads TGTGCCAGCAGCCAAGCGGGGGGTGGCACTGAAGCTTTCTTT. Protein sequence: CASSQAGGGTEAFF.

The chain couples TRBV10-3 to TRBJ1-2; TRBD1 agrees at 9 bases. This CDR3 is 16 amino acids long. The ends lost 8 bases at V and 6 bases at J; junction bases unmatched: 16. CDR1 and CDR2 (germline): ENHRY, SYGVKD. CDR3 sequence (DNA): TGTGCCATCCATGGCCCACCCGGACAGGGGTGGGATGGCTACACCTTC. Its protein is CAIHGPPGQGWDGYTF.

The V and J genes are TRBV11-3 and TRBJ1-1; tentative D call: TRBD1 (6 bases). The CDR3 extends over 13 amino acids. CDR1 and CDR2 from the germline V gene are SGHNT and YENEEA. The V gene lost 11 bases and the J gene lost 0 bases, with 13 bases spanning the gap. CDR3 nucleotide sequence: TGTGCCGGTTCAGGGGCTGTGAACACTGAAGCTTTCTTT. This sequence encodes CAGSGAVNTEAFF.

CDR3: CASSSTGAESPLHF. The CDR3 coding sequence is TGTGCCAGCAGTTCTACAGGGGCGGAATCACCCCTCCACTTT. The chain is built from TRBV6-5 and TRBJ1-6; TRBD1 matches 7 bases. CDR3 length equals 14 residues. Trimming took 4 bases from V and 10 from J; bases not matched to a gene: 7. Germline V gene lookup returns CDR1 MNHEY and CDR2 SVGAGI.

V gene TRBV13 combines with J gene TRBJ2-2, with 9 bases that match TRBD1. The CDR3 length is 16 residues. Germline CDR1 PRHDT, CDR2 FYEKMQ (reference sequence). Trimming at V came to 4 bases and at J to 3 bases, leaving 6 bases not matched to a gene. CDR3 sequence reads: CASSSSRTGDTGELFF. The CDR3, as DNA: TGTGCCAGCAGCTCCTCCCGGACAGGGGACACCGGGGAGCTGTTTTTT.

The chain recombines TRBV3-1 (or the pseudogene TRBV3-2) with TRBJ2-5, with TRBD2 identical over 8 bases. From germline, CDR1 is LGHDT and CDR2 YNNKEL (reference sequence). CDR3 length: 15 residues. The V and J ends lost 5 bases and 2 bases, in that order; junction bases with no gene match: 7. The CDR3 coding sequence is TGTGCCAGCAGCATACGTAGCGGGATTCAAGAGACCCAGTACTTC. Translated, it gives CASSIRSGIQETQYF.

Note on this clone: At the DNA level, this CDR3 is encoded by other sequences in the same sample as well. The V gene is TRBV5-1, the J gene TRBJ2-5, with 11 bases lining up with TRBD2. The CDR3 covers 13 residues. Germline assignment: CDR1 SGHRS and CDR2 YFSETQ. The J segment lost 4 bases and the V segment lost 7 bases, leaving 3 bases of the junction unmatched. The CDR3 sequence: CASSGLAGETQYF. The CDR3 DNA reads as TGCGCCAGCTCAGGACTAGCGGGAGAGACCCAGTACTTC.

The chain joins TRBV5-4 to TRBJ2-3; D call uncertain. The CDR3 contains 14 residues. Germline assignment: CDR1 SGHNT and CDR2 YYREEE (reference sequence). Trimming cost V 0 bases and J 3 bases, with 8 bases left between them. The CDR3 DNA reads as TGTGCCAGCAGCTTGGTTACAAGAACAGATACGCAGTATTTT. It specifies CASSLVTRTDTQYF.

This chain links TRBV28 with TRBJ1-5; unclear D gene. From germline, CDR1 is MDHEN and CDR2 SYDVKM. V was cut by 6 bases and J by 0 bases, with 15 bases left in between. The CDR3 covers 16 residues. Written as DNA, the CDR3 is TGTGCCAGCAGACCGTGGGTTGGAGTTAGCAATCAGCCCCAGCATTTT. It translates to CASRPWVGVSNQPQHF.

The genes are TRBV28 and TRBJ2-3; 9 bases align to TRBD2. Trimming at V came to 2 bases and at J to 4 bases, leaving 7 bases not matched to a gene. Germline values: CDR1 MDHEN, CDR2 SYDVKM. The CDR3 is 16 residues long. CDR3: CASSLSRSGSPDTQYF. CDR3 DNA: TGTGCCAGCAGTTTAAGTCGTAGCGGGAGCCCAGATACGCAGTATTTT.